This T cell receptor beta chain appears in the sequencing data of a study of shared clonotypes between healthy human individuals. General study findings and limits: The diversity represented, both genetic and in exposure history, was limited by few donors.

Only Caucasian adults living in Nashville, Tennessee made up the donor group. On this clone itself: Its specificity is unknown.

With 5 bases removed from V and 6 bases from J, the gap between germline ends came to 12 bases. Germline assignment: CDR1 SSHAT and CDR2 FNYEAQ (reference sequence). This CDR3 comprises 13 residues. The protocol was immunoSEQ multiplex PCR, while the TCRdb copy is restricted to in-frame clones and leaves out a portion. The repertoire holds some 1,100,000 clones, with around 78% as singletons. The sequencing input was memory CD4+ T cells from PBMCs. The subset is: CD45RA-negative fraction. This chain links TRBV7-7 with TRBJ2-3; D ambiguous. This clonotype originated in a man between 18 and 35 years old in good health. Some clones in this sample may be carry-over from other donors' samples. The chain's CDR3 is CASSQMNSDTQYF. CDR3 in DNA: TGTGCCAGCAGCCAAATGAACTCCGATACGCAGTATTTT.